This is a list of T cell receptor beta chains from one sample in a study of PD-L1 blockade in urothelial cancer. Assay: immunoSEQ multiplex PCR; the TCRdb copy retains only in-frame clones and omits some. The profile shows approximately 67,000 clones, 75% to 90% of them singletons. The source material was PBMCs, sampled around atezolizumab (anti-PD-L1) treatment. The receptors were sampled from a man aged 60 to 69 with urothelial cancer. Each CDR3 is given with its conserved first and last residue. A D gene is named only where the DNA matches it firmly. Clone size is given for some rows only: seen once, a few or many times, or a class if the clone is expanded.

v_call: TRBV6-5
clone_size: NA
j_call: TRBJ2-5
d_call: NA
cdr3_nt: TGTGCCAGCAGTGCACTAGTTAAGGAGACCCAGTACTTC
cdr3_aa: CASSALVKETQYF

v_call: TRBV7-2
clone_size: NA
j_call: TRBJ2-5
d_call: NA
cdr3_nt: TGTGCCAGCAGCTTAGAGCGGGAAGAGACCCAGTACTTC
cdr3_aa: CASSLEREETQYF

v_call: TRBV5-4
clone_size: NA
j_call: TRBJ1-6
d_call: TRBD1
cdr3_nt: TGTGCCAGCAGCACCGACAGGGCAGGGGGCTCCTATAATTCACCCCTCCACTTT
cdr3_aa: CASSTDRAGGSYNSPLHF

v_call: TRBV7-3
clone_size: NA
j_call: TRBJ2-3
d_call: NA
cdr3_nt: TGTGCCAGCAGCATACAGGGCACAGATACGCAGTATTTT
cdr3_aa: CASSIQGTDTQYF

v_call: TRBV9
clone_size: NA
j_call: TRBJ1-6
d_call: TRBD1
cdr3_nt: TGTGCCAGCAGCGTAGCGGCAGGGGGCTATTCACCCCTCCACTTT
cdr3_aa: CASSVAAGGYSPLHF

v_call: TRBV4-1
clone_size: NA
j_call: TRBJ2-7
d_call: TRBD2
cdr3_nt: TGCGCCAGCAGACCCCTGGGGGGGAACTCCTACGAGCAGTACTTC
cdr3_aa: CASRPLGGNSYEQYF

v_call: TRBV28
clone_size: NA
j_call: TRBJ1-4
d_call: NA
cdr3_nt: TGTGCCAGCACCCGGACTAATGAAAAACTGTTTTTT
cdr3_aa: CASTRTNEKLFF

v_call: TRBV4-2
clone_size: NA
j_call: TRBJ2-1
d_call: TRBD2
cdr3_nt: TGTGCCAGCAGCCGATCTAGCGGGGGGGTCTCCTACAATGAGCAGTTCTTC
cdr3_aa: CASSRSSGGVSYNEQFF

v_call: TRBV5-1
clone_size: NA
j_call: TRBJ2-2
d_call: TRBD2
cdr3_nt: TGCGCCAGCAGCTTGGTTCCTAGCGGGGCCTCGAACACCGGGGAGCTGTTTTTT
cdr3_aa: CASSLVPSGASNTGELFF

v_call: TRBV10-3
clone_size: NA
j_call: TRBJ2-1
d_call: NA
cdr3_nt: TGTGCCATCAGTGAACAACAGGGATACAATGAGCAGTTCTTC
cdr3_aa: CAISEQQGYNEQFF

v_call: TRBV5-1
clone_size: NA
j_call: TRBJ1-6
d_call: TRBD1
cdr3_nt: TGCGCCAGCAAAACAGGGGCAAATAATTCACCCCTCCACTTT
cdr3_aa: CASKTGANNSPLHF

v_call: TRBV18
clone_size: NA
j_call: TRBJ1-2
d_call: NA
cdr3_nt: TGTGCCAGCTCACTCCCGGGGAGGGGCAACTATGGCTACACCTTC
cdr3_aa: CASSLPGRGNYGYTF

v_call: TRBV7-6
clone_size: once
j_call: TRBJ2-7
d_call: NA
cdr3_nt: TGTGCCAGCAGCTCCCGGCAGGGGAACGAGCAGTACTTC
cdr3_aa: CASSSRQGNEQYF

v_call: TRBV11-3
clone_size: NA
j_call: TRBJ2-1
d_call: NA
cdr3_nt: TGTGCCAGCAGCGAACTAGGATCCAATGAGCAGTTCTTC
cdr3_aa: CASSELGSNEQFF

v_call: TRBV15
clone_size: NA
j_call: TRBJ1-4
d_call: NA
cdr3_nt: TGTGCCACCAGTGGCAGGGGAGTCTTGACCGTTAATGAAAAACTGTTTTTT
cdr3_aa: CATSGRGVLTVNEKLFF

v_call: TRBV11-3
clone_size: NA
j_call: TRBJ1-4
d_call: NA
cdr3_nt: TGTGCCAGCAGCCCCGGAGTCGCAACTAATGAAAAACTGTTTTTT
cdr3_aa: CASSPGVATNEKLFF

v_call: TRBV19
clone_size: NA
j_call: TRBJ2-1
d_call: NA
cdr3_nt: TGTGCCAGTAGTATTGGGCAGACCAATGAGCAGTTCTTC
cdr3_aa: CASSIGQTNEQFF

v_call: TRBV5-1
clone_size: NA
j_call: TRBJ2-1
d_call: NA
cdr3_nt: TGCGCCAGCAGCTTGGATCAGGGTTCGGGGGATGAGCAGTTCTTC
cdr3_aa: CASSLDQGSGDEQFF

v_call: TRBV5-1
clone_size: NA
j_call: TRBJ2-7
d_call: TRBD1
cdr3_nt: TGCGCCAGCAGTACGGGACAGGGGGCCTACGAGCAGTACTTC
cdr3_aa: CASSTGQGAYEQYF

v_call: TRBV11-3
clone_size: NA
j_call: TRBJ2-5
d_call: NA
cdr3_nt: TGTGCCAGCAGTTCTTTAGATGAGACCCAGTACTTC
cdr3_aa: CASSSLDETQYF

v_call: TRBV27
clone_size: few
j_call: TRBJ2-5
d_call: TRBD2
cdr3_nt: TGTGCCAGCAGTTCAACTGGCGGGGGTCGCAGGGAAAAAGAGACCCAGTACTTC
cdr3_aa: CASSSTGGGRREKETQYF

v_call: TRBV9
clone_size: NA
j_call: TRBJ2-1
d_call: TRBD2
cdr3_nt: TGTGCCAGCAGCTTAGCGGGTAGCTCCTACAATGAGCAGTTCTTC
cdr3_aa: CASSLAGSSYNEQFF

v_call: TRBV29-1
clone_size: NA
j_call: TRBJ1-2
d_call: TRBD1
cdr3_nt: TGCAGCGTTGAAGATTATTCCCCAGGGGGCGCGAAGGGCTACACCTTC
cdr3_aa: CSVEDYSPGGAKGYTF

v_call: TRBV18
clone_size: NA
j_call: TRBJ2-1
d_call: TRBD1
cdr3_nt: TGTGCCAGCTCACCACCGATCGACAGGGACATACGGAGCTCCTACAATGAGCAGTTCTTC
cdr3_aa: CASSPPIDRDIRSSYNEQFF